Each of the 24 T cell receptor beta chains below was sequenced from the same sample in a study of OX40 agonist ivuxolimab in advanced cancers. The repertoire was sequenced with immunoSEQ multiplex PCR; TCRdb's copy has only in-frame clones and lacks some. The profile shows roughly 53,000 clones, more than 75% of them singletons. This specimen consisted of CD4+ or CD8+ T cells sorted from blood, obtained in a trial of the OX40 agonist ivuxolimab. The receptors were gathered from an adult with an advanced solid tumor such as melanoma, head and neck, liver or kidney cancer.

The rearrangement joins TRBV29-1 to TRBJ1-5; maybe TRBD1 (5 bases). Looked up from germline, CDR1 is SQVTM and CDR2 is ANQGSEA. The CDR3 is 13 residues long. V dropped 6 bases and J dropped 2 bases, with 11 bases sitting between them. The CDR3 coding sequence is TGCAGCGTGGGGGGGGTCGGCAATCAGCCCCAGCATTTT. Amino acid sequence: CSVGGVGNQPQHF.

The chain combines TRBV19 with TRBJ1-5, with D possibly matching TRBD1 (6 bases). The germline V gene encodes CDR1 LNHDA and CDR2 SQIVND (reference sequence). The CDR3 loop spans 16 amino acids. V shed 6 bases and J shed 4 bases, with 19 bases lying between them. In DNA form, the CDR3 reads TGTGCCAGTAGCCTTACTGTGAGACAGGATAATCAGCCCCAGCATTTT. Residues: CASSLTVRQDNQPQHF.

The genes are TRBV12-5 and TRBJ2-6; D possibly corresponds to TRBD1 (6 bases). Trimming removed 5 bases from V and 2 bases from J, with 13 bases in between. Germline V gene sequence: CDR1 LGHNT, CDR2 FRNRAP. The CDR3 length is 16 residues. CDR3 DNA sequence: TGTGCTAGTGGTCCGGACAGCCGCACTGGGGCCAACGTCCTGACTTTC. Encoded protein: CASGPDSRTGANVLTF. Based on the CDR3 plus reference TRBV12-5 and TRBJ2-6, the full variable domain is DARVTQTPRHKVTEMGQEVTMRCQPILGHNTVFWYRQTMMQGLELLAYFRNRAPLDDSGMPKDRFSAEMPDATLATLKIQPSEPRDSAVYFCASGPDSRTGANVLTFGAGSRLTVL.

The V and J genes are TRBV6-5 and TRBJ1-1; D is possibly TRBD1 (5 bases). Deletions cut 8 bases from V and 1 base from J, with 14 bases between. The CDR3 has 14 amino acids. Germline CDR1 reads MNHEY; CDR2 reads SVGAGI. This chain's CDR3 is CASVGAGGNTEAFF. CDR3 bases: TGTGCCAGCGTCGGAGCGGGGGGGAACACTGAAGCTTTCTTT.

This chain connects TRBV7-9 to TRBJ1-2; D is possibly TRBD1 (5 bases). The CDR3 is 14 amino acids. Germline-derived CDR1 and CDR2 are SEHNR and FQNEAQ (reference sequence). Trimming cost V 5 bases and J 5 bases, with 15 bases left between them. The CDR3 coding sequence is TGTGCCAGCAGCCCGGGGGGACGGAGTTATGGCTACACCTTC. Translation: CASSPGGRSYGYTF.

Here the CDR3 DNA reads TGTGCCAGCAGTTACGTCGATTTCTCCTACGAGCAGTACTTC. This codes for CASSYVDFSYEQYF. V is TRBV6-5 and J is TRBJ2-7; no clear D. Germline CDR1 reads MNHEY; CDR2 reads SVGAGI. V lost 2 bases, J lost 0 bases, and 8 bases lay in between. This CDR3 contains 14 residues.

The chain employs TRBV7-2 and TRBJ2-1, with a weak D call TRBD2 (6 bases). The V end lost 1 base, the J end lost 7 bases, and 14 bases lay between the germline ends. CDR3 length equals 15 residues. CDR1 and CDR2 from the germline V gene are SGHTA and FQGNSA. The CDR3 here is CASSLGGNFINEQFF. The CDR3 DNA reads as TGTGCCAGCAGCTTAGGCGGGAATTTTATTAATGAGCAGTTCTTC.

The chain couples TRBV6-4 to TRBJ1-6; D is unresolved. Germline-derived CDR1 and CDR2 are MRHNA and SNTAGT. The CDR3 runs to 15 residues. Trimming removed 6 bases at V and 6 bases at J, with 15 bases between. The CDR3 loop is CASRQTDTSNSPLHF. The CDR3 DNA sequence: TGTGCCAGCAGGCAGACTGATACTTCTAATTCACCCCTCCACTTT.

This clone has only one observation. The genes are TRBV5-6 and TRBJ1-1; a weak D match, TRBD1 (6 bases). With 2 bases removed from V and 5 bases from J, the gap between germline ends came to 16 bases. CDR3 size: 15 residues. Per the germline V gene, CDR1 is SGHDT and CDR2 is YYEEEE. DNA for the CDR3: TGTGCCAGCAGCTTATTAGGCAGGGGCGGGACTGAAGCTTTCTTT. Protein sequence: CASSLLGRGGTEAFF.

In nucleotides, the CDR3 is TGCGCCAGCAGCTTGGAGGGGTTCGGCACCGGGGAGCTGTTTTTT. Translated, it gives CASSLEGFGTGELFF. This chain connects TRBV5-1 to TRBJ2-2; possible D gene TRBD1, 5 bases. V lost 0 bases to trimming and J lost 4 bases, with 10 bases between them. Germline V gene lookup returns CDR1 SGHRS and CDR2 YFSETQ. CDR3 length: 15 amino acids.

The genes are TRBV28 and TRBJ2-2; 9 bases agree with TRBD2. Germline CDR1 is MDHEN and CDR2 is SYDVKM. J gave up 6 bases and V 5 bases, and 7 bases lay outside the gene matches. The CDR3 is 15 residues long. CDR3 loop: CASSPSGTSSGELFF. For the CDR3, the DNA is TGTGCCAGCAGTCCCTCCGGGACTAGCTCCGGGGAGCTGTTTTTT.

This clone was observed a handful of times. The V gene is TRBV10-3, the J gene TRBJ1-5; D is undetermined. This CDR3 comprises 12 residues. V lost 4 bases to trimming and J lost 5 bases, with 6 bases between them. Per germline, CDR1 ENHRY and CDR2 SYGVKD. CDR3 coding DNA: TGTGCCATCAGTGTTGTGGATCAGCCCCAGCATTTT. This sequence encodes CAISVVDQPQHF.

The rearrangement joins TRBV4-1 to TRBJ2-2, with TRBD2 identical over 9 bases. With V trimmed by 1 base and J by 2 bases, 2 bases remained unmatched. This CDR3 contains 16 residues. The V gene's germline CDR1 is MGHRA and CDR2 YSYEKL. The CDR3 DNA sequence: TGCGCCAGCAGCCAAGCTAGCGGGGCAAACACCGGGGAGCTGTTTTTT. Translation: CASSQASGANTGELFF.

This chain joins TRBV7-2 and TRBJ1-1; no definite D call. The CDR3 sequence is 13 residues long. Between the trimmed V and J ends, which lost 3 bases and 2 bases, there was a span of 7 bases. Germline loops: CDR1 SGHTA, CDR2 FQGNSA. The CDR3 DNA reads TGTGCCAGCAGCTTCATAGCAAACACTGAAGCTTTCTTT. Residues: CASSFIANTEAFF.

This clone showed up just once. The CDR3 DNA reads as TGCGCCAGCAGTGAGTCGAGGGTGGACTTTGCCTATGGCTACACCTTC. This sequence encodes CASSESRVDFAYGYTF. The chain joins TRBV10-1 to TRBJ1-2; D gene unclear. The CDR3 spans 16 residues. Germline-derived CDR1 and CDR2 are WNHNN and SYGVQD (reference sequence). Trimming shortened V by 0 bases and J by 4 bases, and 15 bases separated the two germline ends.

The genes are TRBV19 and TRBJ1-1; a possible D gene is TRBD1 (6 bases). In germline, CDR1 is LNHDA, CDR2 SQIVND (reference sequence). Deletions cut 11 bases from V and 5 bases from J, with 24 bases between. CDR3 length: 15 residues. CDR3 region: CASDSSRGILTEAFF. CDR3 nucleotides: TGTGCCTCGGACAGCTCGAGAGGAATCTTGACTGAAGCTTTCTTT.

The V gene is TRBV30, the J gene TRBJ1-3; D is ambiguous. The CDR3 is 12 amino acids. V lost 8 bases to trimming and J lost 0 bases, with 8 bases between them. Looked up from germline, CDR1 is GTSNPN and CDR2 is SVGIG (reference sequence). This CDR3 is CAHGHSGNTIYF. CDR3 nucleotides: TGTGCCCATGGCCACTCTGGAAACACCATATATTTT.

A few counts support this clone. The chain is built from TRBV13 and TRBJ1-3, with unresolved D. V lost 4 bases and J 4 bases, leaving 8 bases between the germline ends. This CDR3 is built from 13 residues. Germline assignment: CDR1 PRHDT and CDR2 FYEKMQ (reference sequence). CDR3 DNA sequence: TGTGCCAGCAGCTCTTTTTCCGGAAACACCATATATTTT. It translates to CASSSFSGNTIYF.

Notes on this clone: The germline gene is not matched at one end of the junction; a read error may be the cause. This chain joins TRBV29-1 and TRBJ2-7, with unresolved D. Germline V gives CDR1 SQVTM, CDR2 ANQGSEA. CDR3 length: 11 residues. CDR3 amino acids: CSVDESYKQYF. CDR3 in DNA: TGCAGCGTTGACGAGTCCTACAAGCAGTACTTC.

The V call is TRBV4-2, the J call TRBJ2-5, with D possibly TRBD2 on 6 matching bases. V was trimmed by 1 base and J by 5 bases, leaving 17 bases between them. Germline V lookup: CDR1 LGHNA, CDR2 YNFKEQ. The CDR3 length is 16 residues. The CDR3 region has the DNA TGTGCCAGCAGCCAAGTGACTCAGCGGGTGGGGGAGACCCAGTACTTC. This codes for CASSQVTQRVGETQYF.

The rearrangement joins TRBV14 to TRBJ2-1, with 8 bases that match TRBD2. The junction had 11 bases not matched to a gene; V was cut back by 4 bases and J by 6 bases. The length of the CDR3 is 16 residues. In germline, CDR1 is SGHDN, CDR2 FVKESK. The CDR3: CASSRTLAGHRNEQFF. CDR3 DNA sequence: TGTGCCAGCAGCCGAACCCTAGCGGGCCACCGCAATGAGCAGTTCTTC.

This clone was detected ten times or more. The rearrangement joins TRBV4-1 to TRBJ1-5; TRBD1 might be the D (5 bases). Per the germline V gene, CDR1 is MGHRA and CDR2 is YSYEKL. CDR3 length: 18 amino acids. Trimming cost V 4 bases and J 0 bases, with 19 bases left between them. Here the CDR3 reads CASSPLPGWGYSNQPQHF. As DNA, the CDR3 is TGCGCCAGCAGCCCCCTTCCCGGTTGGGGGTATAGCAATCAGCCCCAGCATTTT.

V and J are TRBV6-5 and TRBJ2-5, with a tentative D call TRBD1 (6 bases). CDR3 size: 14 residues. V was shortened by 2 bases and J by 1 base, with 8 bases between the two germline ends. The germline CDR1 and CDR2 sequences are MNHEY and SVGAGI. The CDR3 coding sequence is TGTGCCAGCAGTTACCTGACAGGCCAAGAGACCCAGTACTTC. Protein product: CASSYLTGQETQYF.

V is TRBV6-5 and J is TRBJ2-7, with 7 bases lining up with TRBD1. This CDR3 is built from 12 residues. With V trimmed by 6 bases and J by 4 bases, 3 bases remained unmatched. Germline lookup yields CDR1 MNHEY and CDR2 SVGAGI. Written as DNA, the CDR3 is TGTGCCAGCAGGGAGACAGGGTACGAGCAGTACTTC. It translates to CASRETGYEQYF.